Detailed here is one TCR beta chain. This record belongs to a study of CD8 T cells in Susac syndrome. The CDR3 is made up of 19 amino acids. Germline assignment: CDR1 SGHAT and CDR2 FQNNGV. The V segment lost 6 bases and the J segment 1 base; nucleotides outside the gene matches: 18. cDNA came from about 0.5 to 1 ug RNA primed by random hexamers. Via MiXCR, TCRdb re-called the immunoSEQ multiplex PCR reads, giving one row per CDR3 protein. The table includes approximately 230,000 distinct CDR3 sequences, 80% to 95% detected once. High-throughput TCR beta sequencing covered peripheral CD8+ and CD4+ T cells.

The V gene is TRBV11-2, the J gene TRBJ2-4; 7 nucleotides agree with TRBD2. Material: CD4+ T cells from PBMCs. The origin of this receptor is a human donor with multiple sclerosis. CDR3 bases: TGTGCCAGCAGAAAAATCCGGGACTACGGGCGGCAGGCCAAAAACATTCAGTACTTC. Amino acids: CASRKIRDYGRQAKNIQYF.